This T cell receptor beta chain emerged from a study of blood T cell repertoires in COVID-19 (dated by TCRdb to the early 2020s). Regarding the research as a whole: Samples covering the acute and convalescent phases of COVID-19 were provided by collaborators in the United States, Italy and Spain. The material from the prospective study consisted of cDNA or gDNA derived from T cells, B-cell-depleted T cells, or PBMCs. Subjects who had been exposed to COVID-19, were actively infected with it, or had recovered from it provided the deeply sampled blood TCRbeta repertoires that made up the dataset. The repertoires were released in a freely available public database meant as a resource for research on the immune response to SARS-CoV-2. Samples came from the ongoing ImmuneRACE study (first 160 participants) plus 1,254 subjects from 6 global collaborators. The sample metadata nearly always contained a de-identified subject ID, COVID-19 status, age in years and sex. Where available, HLA class I and class II types were obtained from metadata supplied by the sample provider rather than from assay-based typing.

Summary of the overall study and its limitations: Clinical and demographic metadata were provided uncurated, with the amount varying by source and participant.

Participants in the prospective study were enrolled through a virtual design, were aged about 18 to 100 years, and lived in 20 to 30 United States geographic areas. To assign participants to cohorts, the prospective study relied on clinical history that participants themselves reported in a screening survey and a study questionnaire. Exposed participants had been in contact, within 2 weeks of entering the study, with a person who had a PCR-confirmed or clinician-diagnosed case of COVID-19. In the prospective study, whole blood, serum and a nasopharyngeal or oropharyngeal swab were collected from each participant by mobile phlebotomists. Participants in the prospective study had the option to provide additional blood draws and questionnaires over a roughly 2-month period. Before DNA extraction, prospective study blood samples were shipped either frozen or at room temperature. The immunoSEQ Assay, a bias-controlled multiplex PCR, was used to amplify TCRbeta CDR3 regions from genomic DNA. The published analysis was carried out like this. Nucleated cell counts per sample were estimated from amplification of reference gene primers within the assay. To quantify the absolute abundance of each unique TCRbeta CDR3 rearrangement, sequence reads were collapsed and filtered. For each sample, productive Simpson clonality was calculated as the square root of Simpson's diversity index across productive rearrangements. TCRdb limited this immuneACCESS table to in-frame rearrangements with V and J called. A share of clones is missing; checked studies link under half to unresolved V genes, and the rest is unexplained. That table furnishes V, J and clone size, whereas the DNA furnished D and trimming. The sample contains some 300,000 clones, nearly 90% of them found a single time. The ten largest clonotypes hold less than 3.5% of the sample.

V and J are trimmed by 4 bases and 1 base, and the gene matches miss 12 bases of the junction. As encoded in the germline V gene, CDR1 is MGHRA while CDR2 is YSYEKL. Including the terminal cysteine and phenylalanine, the CDR3 comprises 18 residues. Left in the record is the CDR3 DNA by itself, 54 bases read in frame from the first base. In regard to this clone: Its specific antigen is unknown. Within one base of it there is no much larger clone, and no base qualities were kept.

The material sequenced was PBMCs or T cells enriched from blood (not recorded which). The clonotype was recovered from a woman aged 45 to 65 who had been exposed to COVID-19. Here the chain combines TRBV4-1 and TRBJ2-3; TRBD1 aligns with 9 central bases. CDR3 sequence: CASSRISMGQGGTDTQYF. DNA sequence: TGCGCCAGCAGCCGCATATCTATGGGACAGGGTGGCACAGATACGCAGTATTTT.